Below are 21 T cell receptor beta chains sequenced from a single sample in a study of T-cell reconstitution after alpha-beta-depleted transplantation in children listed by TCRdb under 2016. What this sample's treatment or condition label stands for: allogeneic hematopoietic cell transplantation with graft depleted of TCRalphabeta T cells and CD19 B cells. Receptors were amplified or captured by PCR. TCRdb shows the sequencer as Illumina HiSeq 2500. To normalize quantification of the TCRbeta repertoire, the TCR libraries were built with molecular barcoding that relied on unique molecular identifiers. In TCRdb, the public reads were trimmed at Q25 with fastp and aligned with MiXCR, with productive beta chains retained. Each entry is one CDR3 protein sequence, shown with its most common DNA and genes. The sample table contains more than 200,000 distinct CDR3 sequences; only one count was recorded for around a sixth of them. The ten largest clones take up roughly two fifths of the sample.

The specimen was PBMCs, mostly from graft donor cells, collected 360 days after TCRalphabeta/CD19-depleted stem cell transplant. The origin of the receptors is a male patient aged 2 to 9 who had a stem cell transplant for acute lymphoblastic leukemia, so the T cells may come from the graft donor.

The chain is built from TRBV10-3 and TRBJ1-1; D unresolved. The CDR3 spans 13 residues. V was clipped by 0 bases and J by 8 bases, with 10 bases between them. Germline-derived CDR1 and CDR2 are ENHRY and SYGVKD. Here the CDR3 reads CAISESGRQEAFF. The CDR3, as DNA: TGTGCCATCAGTGAGTCGGGTCGTCAGGAAGCTTTCTTT.

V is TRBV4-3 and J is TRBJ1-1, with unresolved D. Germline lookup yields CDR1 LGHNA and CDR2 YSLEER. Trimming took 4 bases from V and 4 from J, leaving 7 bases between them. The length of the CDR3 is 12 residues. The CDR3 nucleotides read TGCGCCAGCAGCCTTGGTGCCACTGAAGCTTTCTTT. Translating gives CASSLGATEAFF.

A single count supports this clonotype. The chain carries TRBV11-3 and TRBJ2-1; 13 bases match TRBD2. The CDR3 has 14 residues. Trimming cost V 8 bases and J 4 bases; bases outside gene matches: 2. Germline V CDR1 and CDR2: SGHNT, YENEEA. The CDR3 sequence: CASGTSGDYNEQFF. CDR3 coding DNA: TGTGCCAGCGGGACTAGCGGGGATTACAATGAGCAGTTCTTC.

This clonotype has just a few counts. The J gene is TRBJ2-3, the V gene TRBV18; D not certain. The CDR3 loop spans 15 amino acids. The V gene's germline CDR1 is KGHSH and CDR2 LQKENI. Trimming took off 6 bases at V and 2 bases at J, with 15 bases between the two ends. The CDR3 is CASSSDRIFTDTQYF. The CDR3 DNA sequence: TGTGCCAGCTCGTCCGACCGGATCTTCACAGATACGCAGTATTTT.

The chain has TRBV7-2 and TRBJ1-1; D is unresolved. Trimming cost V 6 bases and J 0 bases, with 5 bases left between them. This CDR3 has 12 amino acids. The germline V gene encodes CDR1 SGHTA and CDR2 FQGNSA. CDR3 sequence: CASSWVNTEAFF. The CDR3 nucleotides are TGTGCCAGCAGTTGGGTGAACACTGAAGCTTTCTTT.

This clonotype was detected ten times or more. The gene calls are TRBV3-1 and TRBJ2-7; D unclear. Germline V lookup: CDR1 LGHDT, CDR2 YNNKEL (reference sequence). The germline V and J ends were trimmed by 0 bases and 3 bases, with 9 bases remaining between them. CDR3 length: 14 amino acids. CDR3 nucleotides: TGTGCCAGCAGCCAAGATCCAGGAATCTACGAGCAGTACTTC. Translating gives CASSQDPGIYEQYF.

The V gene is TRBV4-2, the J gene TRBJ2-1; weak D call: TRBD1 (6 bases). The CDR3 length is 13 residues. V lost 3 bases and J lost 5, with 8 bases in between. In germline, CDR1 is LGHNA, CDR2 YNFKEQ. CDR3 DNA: TGTGCCAGCAGCCAGGGACACGACAATGAGCAGTTCTTC. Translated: CASSQGHDNEQFF.

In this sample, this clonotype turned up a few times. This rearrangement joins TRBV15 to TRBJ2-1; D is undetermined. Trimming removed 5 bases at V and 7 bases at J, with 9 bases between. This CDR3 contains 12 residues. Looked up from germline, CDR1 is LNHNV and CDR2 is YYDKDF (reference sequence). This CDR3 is CATSVSWNEQFF. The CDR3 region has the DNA TGTGCCACCAGCGTGTCGTGGAATGAGCAGTTCTTC.

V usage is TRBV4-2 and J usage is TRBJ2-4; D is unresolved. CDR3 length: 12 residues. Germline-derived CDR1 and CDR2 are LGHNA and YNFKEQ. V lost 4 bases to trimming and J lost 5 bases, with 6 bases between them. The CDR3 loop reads CASSPSQNIQYF. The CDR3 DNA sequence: TGTGCCAGCAGCCCCAGTCAAAACATTCAGTACTTC.

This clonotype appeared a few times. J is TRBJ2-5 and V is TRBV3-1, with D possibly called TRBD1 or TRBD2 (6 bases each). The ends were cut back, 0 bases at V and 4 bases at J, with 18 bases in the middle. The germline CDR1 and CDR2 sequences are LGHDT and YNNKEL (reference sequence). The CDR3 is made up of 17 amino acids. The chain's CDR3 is CASSQDLGTGRLETQYF. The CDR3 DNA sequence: TGTGCCAGCAGCCAAGATCTCGGCACAGGGAGGTTAGAGACCCAGTACTTC.

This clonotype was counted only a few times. The chain's CDR3 is CAWTRRGQETQYF. For the CDR3, the DNA is TGTGCCTGGACACGCCGGGGCCAAGAGACCCAGTACTTC. The J gene is TRBJ2-5, the V gene TRBV30; a weak D match, TRBD2 (5 bases). This CDR3 is 13 amino acids long. V shed 4 bases and J shed 1 base, with 10 bases lying between them. From germline, CDR1 is GTSNPN and CDR2 SVGIG (reference sequence).

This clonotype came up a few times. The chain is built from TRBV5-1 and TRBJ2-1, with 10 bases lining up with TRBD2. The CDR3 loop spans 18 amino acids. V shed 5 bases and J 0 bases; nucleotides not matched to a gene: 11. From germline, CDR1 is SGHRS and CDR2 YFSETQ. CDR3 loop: CASSPTSGPRSSYNEQFF. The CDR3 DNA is TGCGCCAGCAGTCCGACTAGCGGGCCCAGGAGCTCCTACAATGAGCAGTTCTTC.

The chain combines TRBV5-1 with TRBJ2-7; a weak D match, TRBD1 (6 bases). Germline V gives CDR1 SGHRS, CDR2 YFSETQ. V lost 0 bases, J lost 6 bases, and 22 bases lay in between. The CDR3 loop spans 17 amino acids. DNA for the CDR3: TGCGCCAGCAGCTTGGAACGACCGGGGACACTCTCGGGCGAGCAGTACTTC. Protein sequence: CASSLERPGTLSGEQYF.

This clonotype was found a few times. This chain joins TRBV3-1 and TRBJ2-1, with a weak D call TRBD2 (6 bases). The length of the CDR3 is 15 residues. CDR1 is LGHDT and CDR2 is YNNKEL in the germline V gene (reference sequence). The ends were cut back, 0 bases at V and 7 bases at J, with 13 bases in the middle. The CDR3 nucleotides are TGTGCCAGCAGCCAAGATTCGGGGGATTGGAATGAGCAGTTCTTC. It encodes CASSQDSGDWNEQFF.

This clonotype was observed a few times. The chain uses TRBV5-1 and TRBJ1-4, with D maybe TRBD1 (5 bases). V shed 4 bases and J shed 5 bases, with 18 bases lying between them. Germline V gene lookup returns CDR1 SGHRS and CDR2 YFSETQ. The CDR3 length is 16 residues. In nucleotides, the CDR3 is TGCGCCAGCAGCCCGTCACAGGTCCGGGTAAATGAAAAACTGTTTTTT. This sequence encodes CASSPSQVRVNEKLFF. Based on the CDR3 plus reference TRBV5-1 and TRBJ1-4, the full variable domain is KAGVTQTPRYLIKTRGQQVTLSCSPISGHRSVSWYQQTPGQGLQFLFEYFSETQRNKGNFPGRFSGRQFSNSRSEMNVSTLELGDSALYLCASSPSQVRVNEKLFFGSGTQLSVL.

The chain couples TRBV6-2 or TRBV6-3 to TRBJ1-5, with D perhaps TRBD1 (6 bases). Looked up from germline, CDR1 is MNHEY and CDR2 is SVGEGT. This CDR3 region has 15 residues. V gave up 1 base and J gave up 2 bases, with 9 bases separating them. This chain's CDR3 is CASSYYPGGNQPQHF. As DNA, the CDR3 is TGTGCCAGCAGTTACTATCCAGGGGGCAATCAGCCCCAGCATTTT.

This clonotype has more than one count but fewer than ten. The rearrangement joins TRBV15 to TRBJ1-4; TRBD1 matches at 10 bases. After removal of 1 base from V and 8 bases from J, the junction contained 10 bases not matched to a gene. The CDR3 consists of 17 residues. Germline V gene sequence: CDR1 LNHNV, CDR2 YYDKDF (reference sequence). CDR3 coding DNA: TGTGCCACCAGCAGAGCTCCCCGGGACAGGGGTAGCGAAAAACTGTTTTTT. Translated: CATSRAPRDRGSEKLFF.

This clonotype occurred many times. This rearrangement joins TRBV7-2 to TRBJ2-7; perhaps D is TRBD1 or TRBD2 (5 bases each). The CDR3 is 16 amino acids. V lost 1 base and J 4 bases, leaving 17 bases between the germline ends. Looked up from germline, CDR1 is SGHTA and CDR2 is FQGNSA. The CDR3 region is CASSLVGGRVVYEQYF. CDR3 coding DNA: TGTGCCAGCAGCTTAGTAGGAGGCAGGGTAGTTTACGAGCAGTACTTC.

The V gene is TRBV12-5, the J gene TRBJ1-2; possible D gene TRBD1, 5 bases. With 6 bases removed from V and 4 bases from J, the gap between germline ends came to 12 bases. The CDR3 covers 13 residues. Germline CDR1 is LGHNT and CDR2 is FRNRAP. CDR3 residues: CASGGDSSYGYTF. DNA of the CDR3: TGTGCTAGTGGGGGAGACAGTTCCTATGGCTACACCTTC.

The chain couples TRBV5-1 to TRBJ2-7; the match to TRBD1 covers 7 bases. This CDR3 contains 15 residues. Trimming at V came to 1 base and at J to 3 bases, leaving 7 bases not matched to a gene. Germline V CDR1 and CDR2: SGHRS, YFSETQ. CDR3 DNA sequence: TGCGCCAGCAGCTTGCTCGGACAGGTTTTCTACGAGCAGTACTTC. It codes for CASSLLGQVFYEQYF.

The CDR3 DNA is TGCGCCAGCAGCTTGGTTCCCGGCGAGACCCAGTACTTC. As protein: CASSLVPGETQYF. V usage is TRBV5-1 and J usage is TRBJ2-5; D is unresolved. The V gene's germline CDR1 is SGHRS and CDR2 YFSETQ. V was clipped by 0 bases and J by 5 bases, with 8 bases between them. The CDR3 covers 13 residues.